Listed below are T cell receptor beta chains from one sample, sequenced in a study of T cells in tuberculosis. This table comes from immunoSEQ multiplex PCR, and its TCRdb copy is limited to in-frame clones, with some not included. The sample records fewer than 40,000 clones, around 95% being singletons. Sequencing was carried out using PBMCs. These receptors were obtained from a donor aged 10 to 29 with latent tuberculosis or without tuberculosis infection. Both conserved end residues are trimmed from each CDR3. The order of the fields is D gene, V gene, J gene, CDR3 length, CDR3 protein. A D gene is named only where the DNA matches it firmly.

D gene: NA; V gene: TRBV5-1; J gene: TRBJ1-1; CDR3 length: 13; CDR3 protein: ASSLGRQGGTEAF
D gene: NA; V gene: TRBV2; J gene: TRBJ1-5; CDR3 length: 12; CDR3 protein: ASSAGYSNQPQH
D gene: TRBD2; V gene: TRBV2; J gene: TRBJ2-2; CDR3 length: 13; CDR3 protein: ASRATSGYTGELF
D gene: TRBD1; V gene: TRBV7-2; J gene: TRBJ1-2; CDR3 length: 14; CDR3 protein: ASSLAGQGNPYGYT
D gene: NA; V gene: TRBV30; J gene: TRBJ1-2; CDR3 length: 10; CDR3 protein: AGGLPSGGYT
D gene: TRBD2; V gene: TRBV7-2; J gene: TRBJ2-7; CDR3 length: 13; CDR3 protein: ASSLHSGGAVEQY
D gene: NA; V gene: TRBV5-1; J gene: TRBJ2-2; CDR3 length: 13; CDR3 protein: ASSGLGTNTGELF
D gene: NA; V gene: TRBV6-1; J gene: TRBJ1-2; CDR3 length: 10; CDR3 protein: ASMPGLYGYT
D gene: NA; V gene: TRBV5-4; J gene: TRBJ2-1; CDR3 length: 11; CDR3 protein: ASSLPVSNEQF
D gene: NA; V gene: TRBV6-1; J gene: TRBJ1-2; CDR3 length: 10; CDR3 protein: ASSRYNYGYT
D gene: NA; V gene: TRBV29-1; J gene: TRBJ1-1; CDR3 length: 11; CDR3 protein: SVKGLMNTEAF
D gene: NA; V gene: TRBV10-3; J gene: TRBJ2-5; CDR3 length: 11; CDR3 protein: AISEAVQETQY
D gene: NA; V gene: TRBV27; J gene: TRBJ1-4; CDR3 length: 14; CDR3 protein: ASSQQGWSVGEKLF
D gene: TRBD2; V gene: TRBV11-2; J gene: TRBJ2-3; CDR3 length: 17; CDR3 protein: ASSFSTELLAGGPDTQY
D gene: NA; V gene: TRBV21-1; J gene: TRBJ1-5; CDR3 length: 14; CDR3 protein: ASSKGTGHSNQPQH